This T cell receptor (beta chain) was identified during a study of blood T cell repertoires in COVID-19. V was clipped by 0 bases and J by 4 bases; unmatched bases: 6. CDR3 length equals 16 residues. Germline CDR1 and CDR2: SGDLS and YYNGEE. Using immunoSEQ multiplex PCR, the repertoire was profiled, and TCRdb retains in-frame clones only, with some absent. Among 120,000 or so clones, more than 60% were seen once, and the ten largest hold about 6.6%. The origin of this receptor is a man aged 65 to 85 with acute or convalescent COVID-19. Sequenced sample: peripheral blood. The chain carries TRBV9 and TRBJ1-4, with 7 nucleotides matching TRBD1. The CDR3 spells CASSVGTGQNNEKLFF. CDR3 DNA sequence: TGTGCCAGCAGCGTAGGGACGGGACAGAATAATGAAAAACTGTTTTTT. The full variable domain, rest sourced from reference TRBV9 and TRBJ1-4, is DSGVTQTPKHLITATGQRVTLRCSPRSGDLSVYWYQQSLDQGLQFLIQYYNGEERAKGNILERFSAQQFPDLHSELNLSSLELGDSALYFCASSVGTGQNNEKLFFGSGTQLSVL.